This T cell receptor (beta chain) appears in the sequencing data of a study of T cell repertoires in cytomegalovirus infection. A remark on this clonotype: Antigen specificity is unknown.

The CDR3 consists of 16 residues. V shed 5 bases and J 0 bases; nucleotides not matched to a gene: 8. CDR1 and CDR2 (germline): SGHTA, FQGNSA. Using its own MiXCR run on the reads, TCRdb lists one record per CDR3 protein. The sample consists of about 470,000 distinct CDR3 sequences, about two fifths of them appearing once. V and J are TRBV7-2 and TRBJ2-7, with 9 positions matching TRBD2. The TCR sequence derives from a human donor in good health (CMV status not recorded). Some clones in this sample may be carry-over from other donors' samples. Specimen: cultured PBMCs, collected from culture after CMV antigen stimulation. CDR3 loop: CASSPKASGASYEQYF. In DNA, the CDR3 is TGTGCCAGCAGCCCAAAGGCTAGCGGGGCCTCCTACGAGCAGTACTTC.